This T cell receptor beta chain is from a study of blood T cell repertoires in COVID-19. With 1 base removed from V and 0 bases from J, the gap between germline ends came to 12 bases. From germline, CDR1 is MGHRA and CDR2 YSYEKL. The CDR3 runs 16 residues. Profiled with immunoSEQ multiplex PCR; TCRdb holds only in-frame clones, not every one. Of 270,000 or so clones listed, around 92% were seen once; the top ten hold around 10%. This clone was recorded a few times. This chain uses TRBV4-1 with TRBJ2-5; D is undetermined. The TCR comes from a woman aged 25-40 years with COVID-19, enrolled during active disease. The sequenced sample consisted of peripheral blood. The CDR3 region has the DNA TGCGCCAGCAGCCAAGGGCAACCTTTGTACCAAGAGACCCAGTACTTC. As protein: CASSQGQPLYQETQYF.